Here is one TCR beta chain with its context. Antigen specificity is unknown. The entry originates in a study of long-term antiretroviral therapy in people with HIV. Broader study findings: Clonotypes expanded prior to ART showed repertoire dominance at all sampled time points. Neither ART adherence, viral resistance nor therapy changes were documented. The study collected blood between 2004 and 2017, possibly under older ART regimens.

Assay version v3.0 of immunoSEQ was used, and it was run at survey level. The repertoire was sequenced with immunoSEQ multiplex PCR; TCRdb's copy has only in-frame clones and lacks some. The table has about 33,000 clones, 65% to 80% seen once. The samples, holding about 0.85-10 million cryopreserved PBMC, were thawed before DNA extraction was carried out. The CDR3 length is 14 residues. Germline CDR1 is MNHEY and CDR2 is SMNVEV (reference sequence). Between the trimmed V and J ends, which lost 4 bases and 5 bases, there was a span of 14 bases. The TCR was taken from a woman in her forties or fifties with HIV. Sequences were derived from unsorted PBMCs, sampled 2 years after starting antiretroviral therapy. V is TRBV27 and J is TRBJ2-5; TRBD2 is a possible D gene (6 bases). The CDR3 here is CASSSGGLLETQYF. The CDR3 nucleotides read TGTGCCAGCAGTTCTGGGGGACTTTTGGAGACCCAGTACTTC.